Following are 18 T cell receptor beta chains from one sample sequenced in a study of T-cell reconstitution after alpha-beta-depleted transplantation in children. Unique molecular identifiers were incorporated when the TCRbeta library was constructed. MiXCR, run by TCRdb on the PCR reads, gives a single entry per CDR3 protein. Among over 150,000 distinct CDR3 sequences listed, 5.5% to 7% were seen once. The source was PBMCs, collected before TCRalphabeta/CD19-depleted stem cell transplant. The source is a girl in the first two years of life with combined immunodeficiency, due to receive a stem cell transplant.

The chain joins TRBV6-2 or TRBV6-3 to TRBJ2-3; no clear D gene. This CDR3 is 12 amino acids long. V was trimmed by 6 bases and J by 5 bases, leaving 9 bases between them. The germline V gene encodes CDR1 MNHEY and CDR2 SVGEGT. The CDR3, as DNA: TGTGCCAGCAGCCGTGACGGAGATACGCAGTATTTT. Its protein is CASSRDGDTQYF.

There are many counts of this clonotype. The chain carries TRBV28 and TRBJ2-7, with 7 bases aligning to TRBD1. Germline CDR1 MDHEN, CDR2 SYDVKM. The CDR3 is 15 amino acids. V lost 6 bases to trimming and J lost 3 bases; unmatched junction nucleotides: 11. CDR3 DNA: TGTGCCAGCAGGAACAGGGGCGAGAGAAACTACGAGCAGTACTTC. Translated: CASRNRGERNYEQYF.

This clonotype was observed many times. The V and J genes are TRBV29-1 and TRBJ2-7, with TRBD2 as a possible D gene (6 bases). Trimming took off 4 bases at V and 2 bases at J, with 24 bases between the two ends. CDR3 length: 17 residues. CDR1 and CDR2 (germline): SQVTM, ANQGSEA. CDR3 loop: CSVGEGAGLRVAYEQYF. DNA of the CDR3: TGCAGCGTTGGGGAAGGAGCGGGCCTTAGAGTGGCCTACGAGCAGTACTTC.

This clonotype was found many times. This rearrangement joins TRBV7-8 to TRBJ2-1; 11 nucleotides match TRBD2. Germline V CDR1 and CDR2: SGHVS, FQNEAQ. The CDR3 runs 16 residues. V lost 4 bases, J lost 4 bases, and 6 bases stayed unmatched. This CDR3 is CASSWSTSGVYNEQFF. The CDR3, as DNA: TGTGCCAGCAGCTGGTCGACTAGCGGGGTTTACAATGAGCAGTTCTTC.

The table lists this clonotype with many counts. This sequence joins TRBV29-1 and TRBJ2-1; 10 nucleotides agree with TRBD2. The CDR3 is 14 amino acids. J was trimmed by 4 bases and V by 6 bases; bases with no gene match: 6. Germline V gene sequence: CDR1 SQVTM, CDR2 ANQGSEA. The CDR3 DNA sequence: TGCAGCGTGGCTGGGACTAGCGTTTACAATGAGCAGTTCTTC. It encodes CSVAGTSVYNEQFF.

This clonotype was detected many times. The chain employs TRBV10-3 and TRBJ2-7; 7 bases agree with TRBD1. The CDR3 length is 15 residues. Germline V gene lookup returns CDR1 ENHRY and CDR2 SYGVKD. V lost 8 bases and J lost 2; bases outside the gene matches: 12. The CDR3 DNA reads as TGTGCCATCGCTTTGAATGGACAGGCACCCTACGAGCAGTACTTC. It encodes CAIALNGQAPYEQYF.

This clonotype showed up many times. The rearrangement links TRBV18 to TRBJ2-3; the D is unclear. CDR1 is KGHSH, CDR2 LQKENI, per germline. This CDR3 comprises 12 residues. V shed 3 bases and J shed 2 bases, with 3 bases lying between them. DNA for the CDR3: TGTGCCAGCTCACCCGTCACAGATACGCAGTATTTT. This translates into CASSPVTDTQYF.

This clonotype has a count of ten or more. The CDR3 DNA follows: TGTGCCACCAGCAGAGATCGGCGGGGGGAGCTGTTTTTT. This encodes CATSRDRRGELFF. This chain links TRBV15 with TRBJ2-2, with D hard to call. The ends were cut back, 0 bases at V and 8 bases at J, with 7 bases in the middle. Germline loops: CDR1 LNHNV, CDR2 YYDKDF (reference sequence). The CDR3 has 13 residues.

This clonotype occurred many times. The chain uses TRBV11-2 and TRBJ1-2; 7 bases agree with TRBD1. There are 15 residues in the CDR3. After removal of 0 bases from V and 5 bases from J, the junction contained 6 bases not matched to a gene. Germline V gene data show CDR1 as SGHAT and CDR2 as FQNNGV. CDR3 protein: CASSLDKDRAYGYTF. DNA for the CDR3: TGTGCCAGCAGCTTAGATAAAGACAGGGCATATGGCTACACCTTC.

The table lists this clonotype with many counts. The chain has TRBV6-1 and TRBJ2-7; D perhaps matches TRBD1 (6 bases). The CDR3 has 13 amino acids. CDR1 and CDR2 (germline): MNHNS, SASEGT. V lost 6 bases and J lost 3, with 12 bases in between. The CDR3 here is CASRVDSLYEQYF. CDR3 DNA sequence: TGTGCCAGCAGGGTGGACAGCCTCTACGAGCAGTACTTC.

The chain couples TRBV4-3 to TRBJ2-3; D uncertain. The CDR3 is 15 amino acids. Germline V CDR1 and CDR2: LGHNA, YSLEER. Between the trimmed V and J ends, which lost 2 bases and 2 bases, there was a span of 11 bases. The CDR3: CASSQFGRITDTQYF. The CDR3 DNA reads TGCGCCAGCAGCCAATTCGGCCGGATCACAGATACGCAGTATTTT.

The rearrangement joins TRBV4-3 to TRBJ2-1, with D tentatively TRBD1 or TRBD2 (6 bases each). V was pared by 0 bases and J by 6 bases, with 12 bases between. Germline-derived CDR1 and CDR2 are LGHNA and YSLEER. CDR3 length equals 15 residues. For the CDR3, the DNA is TGCGCCAGCAGCCAAGAAAGGACGGGGGCCAATGAGCAGTTCTTC. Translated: CASSQERTGANEQFF.

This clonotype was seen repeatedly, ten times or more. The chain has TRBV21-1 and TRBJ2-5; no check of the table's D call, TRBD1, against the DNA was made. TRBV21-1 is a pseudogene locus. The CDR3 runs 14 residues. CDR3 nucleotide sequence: TGTGCCAGCAGCAAAGGTCCCGGGCGAGAGACCCAGTACTTC. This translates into CASSKGPGRETQYF.

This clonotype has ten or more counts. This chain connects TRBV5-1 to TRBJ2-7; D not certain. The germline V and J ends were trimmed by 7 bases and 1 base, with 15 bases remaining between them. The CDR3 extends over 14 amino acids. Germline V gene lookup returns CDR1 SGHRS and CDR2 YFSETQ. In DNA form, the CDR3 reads TGCGCCAGCCAGCTTGTAACAGATTCCTACGAGCAGTACTTC. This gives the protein CASQLVTDSYEQYF.

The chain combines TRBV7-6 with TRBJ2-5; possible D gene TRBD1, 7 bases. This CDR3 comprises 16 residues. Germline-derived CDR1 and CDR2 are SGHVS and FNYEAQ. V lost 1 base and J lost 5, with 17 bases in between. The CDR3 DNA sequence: TGTGCCAGCAGCTTAGGGAGGAGGGGGCGCGGGGAGACCCAGTACTTC. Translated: CASSLGRRGRGETQYF.

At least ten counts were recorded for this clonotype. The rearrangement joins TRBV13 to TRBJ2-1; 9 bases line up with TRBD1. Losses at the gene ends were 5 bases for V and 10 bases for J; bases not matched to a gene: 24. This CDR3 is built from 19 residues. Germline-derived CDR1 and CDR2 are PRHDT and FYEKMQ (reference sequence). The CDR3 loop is CASSPVTELTGQGKREQFF. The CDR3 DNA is TGTGCCAGCAGCCCGGTAACGGAACTAACTGGACAGGGGAAAAGGGAGCAGTTCTTC.

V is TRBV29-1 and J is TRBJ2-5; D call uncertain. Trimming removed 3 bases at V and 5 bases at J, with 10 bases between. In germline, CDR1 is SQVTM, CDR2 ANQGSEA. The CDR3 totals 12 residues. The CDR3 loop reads CSVDLGLETQYF. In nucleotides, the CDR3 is TGCAGCGTTGATCTAGGCCTGGAGACCCAGTACTTC.

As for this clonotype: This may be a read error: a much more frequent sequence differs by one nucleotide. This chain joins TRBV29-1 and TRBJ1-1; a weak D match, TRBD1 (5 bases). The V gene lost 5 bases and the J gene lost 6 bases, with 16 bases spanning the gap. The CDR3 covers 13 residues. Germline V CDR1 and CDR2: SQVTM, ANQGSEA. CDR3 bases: TGCAGCGTTCAACCCCCAGGGTCCCCTGAAGCTTTCTTT. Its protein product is CSVQPPGSPEAFF.